The 18 T cell receptor beta chains given below trace back to one sample, sequenced in a study of regulatory T cells in long-lasting Graves disease. Stated time point: newly diagnosed GD, antithyroid drugs for less than 3 months. PBMC RNA was the source of the TCR library. Building of the TCR beta libraries involved iRepertoire HTBI primers and Arm-PCR of CDR3 regions. Each CDR3 protein gets one entry after TCRdb re-called the multiplex PCR reads with MiXCR. This table has about 430,000 distinct CDR3 sequences, approximately 15% appearing once. The same data also went into a second study, on T cells in Graves' hyperthyroidism and ophthalmopathy.

This sample comprised peripheral blood mononuclear cells (PBMCs), obtained at new diagnosis, from a patient treated with antithyroid drugs. The receptor set was obtained from a woman between 40 and 50 years old with Graves disease.

The J gene is TRBJ1-1, the V gene TRBV2, with TRBD1 matching 7 bases. The CDR3 loop spans 19 amino acids. The germline CDR1 and CDR2 sequences are SNHLY and FYNNEI. Trimming at V came to 3 bases and at J to 0 bases, leaving 16 bases not matched to a gene. CDR3 nucleotide sequence: TGTGCCAGCAGTGACCCTTTTTCTAAATGGGACAGTTTGAACACTGAAGCTTTCTTT. This translates into CASSDPFSKWDSLNTEAFF.

This clonotype was counted at least ten times. The chain uses TRBV29-1 and TRBJ2-1; maybe TRBD2 (5 bases). V lost 0 bases and J lost 9, with 12 bases in between. Germline CDR1 and CDR2: SQVTM and ANQGSEA. This CDR3 is built from 13 residues. CDR3 amino acids: CSVEDHNRGEQFF. In DNA, the CDR3 is TGCAGCGTTGAAGATCACAATCGGGGTGAGCAGTTCTTC.

This clonotype showed up many times. The chain combines TRBV6-1 with TRBJ2-5; 8 bases are a match to TRBD2. Trimming removed 8 bases from V and 5 bases from J; junction bases left unmatched: 13. There are 15 residues in the CDR3. The germline V gene encodes CDR1 MNHNS and CDR2 SASEGT. The DNA for the CDR3 is TGTGCCAGCCAACGGGGCGGGAGGTTAATGGAGACCCAGTACTTC. Translation gives CASQRGGRLMETQYF.

The table lists this clonotype with many counts. The chain couples TRBV5-1 to TRBJ2-1; D is ambiguous. Trimming removed 1 base at V and 10 bases at J, with 6 bases between. Germline V lookup: CDR1 SGHRS, CDR2 YFSETQ. This CDR3 region has 11 residues. The CDR3 is CASSLTSEQFF. CDR3 nucleotide sequence: TGCGCCAGCAGCTTGACTTCCGAGCAGTTCTTC.

This clonotype was seen many times. V is TRBV7-3 and J is TRBJ2-1, with TRBD2 matching 15 bases. J gave up 8 bases and V 4 bases, and 3 bases lay outside the gene matches. The CDR3 sequence is 15 residues long. Germline V lookup: CDR1 SGHTA, CDR2 FQGTGA. CDR3 loop: CASSYGLAGGYEQFF. In DNA form, the CDR3 reads TGTGCCAGCAGCTACGGACTAGCGGGAGGGTATGAGCAGTTCTTC.

This clonotype was recorded at least ten times. The V gene is TRBV20-1, the J gene TRBJ1-1, with unresolved D. Germline CDR1 reads DFQATT; CDR2 reads SNEGSKA (reference sequence). V shed 1 base and J shed 10 bases, with 10 bases lying between them. The CDR3 runs 11 residues. CDR3: CSARVDRLAFF. The CDR3 nucleotides are TGCAGTGCTAGAGTCGATCGCTTAGCTTTCTTT.

At least ten counts were recorded for this clonotype. The V call is TRBV12-3 or TRBV12-4, the J call TRBJ2-7; D is ambiguous. The CDR3 has 14 amino acids. Trimming pared 2 bases from V and 4 bases from J, leaving 12 bases between. The CDR3 DNA is TGTGCCAGCAGTTTATACGGTTGGGGTTACGAGCAGTACTTC. The encoded protein is CASSLYGWGYEQYF.

V is TRBV28 and J is TRBJ1-2; 8 positions match TRBD1. Germline-derived CDR1 and CDR2 are MDHEN and SYDVKM. The CDR3 covers 15 residues. Losses at the gene ends were 2 bases for V and 4 bases for J; bases not matched to a gene: 6. In DNA form, the CDR3 reads TGTGCCAGCAGTTTAGGGGACAGGAGGGGCTATGGCTACACCTTC. This codes for CASSLGDRRGYGYTF.

In this sample, this clonotype turned up a few times. This chain uses TRBV28 with TRBJ2-3; D uncertain. The CDR3 is 14 amino acids. Germline V gene lookup returns CDR1 MDHEN and CDR2 SYDVKM. V lost 10 bases to trimming and J lost 2 bases, with 16 bases between them. In DNA form, the CDR3 reads TGTGCCACCACGGCCGGAGAACTCACAGATACGCAGTATTTT. This sequence encodes CATTAGELTDTQYF.

This clonotype appeared many times. This chain connects TRBV4-3 to TRBJ2-7; 12 nucleotides line up with TRBD1. J gave up 3 bases and V 3 bases, and 3 bases lay outside the gene matches. From germline, CDR1 is LGHNA and CDR2 YSLEER. The CDR3 runs 15 residues. Here the CDR3 DNA reads TGCGCCAGCAGCCAGGGACAGGGGGCTGGCTACGAGCAGTACTTC. It encodes CASSQGQGAGYEQYF.

This clonotype was seen many times. The chain uses TRBV19 and TRBJ2-7, with D perhaps matching TRBD2 (6 bases). The CDR3 covers 14 residues. Deletions cut 4 bases from V and 3 bases from J, with 13 bases between. Per the germline V gene, CDR1 is LNHDA and CDR2 is SQIVND (reference sequence). CDR3 sequence: CASSTDPGVYEQYF. CDR3 DNA: TGTGCCAGTAGTACCGACCCGGGAGTCTACGAGCAGTACTTC. The full variable domain, in which reference TRBV19 and TRBJ2-7 provide the parts outside the CDR3, is DGGITQSPKYLFRKEGQNVTLSCEQNLNHDAMYWYRQDPGQGLRLIYYSQIVNDFQKGDIAEGYSVSREKKESFPLTVTSAQKNPTAFYLCASSTDPGVYEQYFGPGTRLTVT.

This clonotype appeared many times. V gene TRBV29-1 combines with J gene TRBJ2-1; 9 bases are a match to TRBD2. Germline values: CDR1 SQVTM, CDR2 ANQGSEA. The J segment lost 7 bases and the V segment lost 7 bases, leaving 20 bases of the junction unmatched. The CDR3 extends over 17 amino acids. The CDR3 DNA follows: TGCAGCGCGGAACTAGCGGGTATCGGCTACGGATGGAATGAGCAGTTCTTC. Its protein product is CSAELAGIGYGWNEQFF.

The chain couples TRBV9 to TRBJ1-5; possible D gene TRBD1, 5 bases. The germline V and J ends were trimmed by 3 bases and 0 bases, with 10 bases remaining between them. Germline V gives CDR1 SGDLS, CDR2 YYNGEE. This CDR3 region has 15 residues. The CDR3 here is CASSEQGISNQPQHF. CDR3 nucleotides: TGTGCCAGCAGCGAGCAGGGTATTAGCAATCAGCCCCAGCATTTT.

The chain carries TRBV27 and TRBJ2-1, with TRBD2 matching 7 bases. V lost 8 bases and J lost 12; bases outside the gene matches: 13. CDR1 and CDR2 from the germline V gene are MNHEY and SMNVEV (reference sequence). The CDR3 is made up of 13 amino acids. DNA of the CDR3: TGTGCCAGCGGAACTAGCGCTCTACAGGTGCAGTTCTTC. It specifies CASGTSALQVQFF.

This clonotype showed up many times. This rearrangement joins TRBV12-3 or TRBV12-4 to TRBJ2-3, with TRBD2 identical over 10 bases. The length of the CDR3 is 15 residues. V gave up 2 bases and J gave up 3 bases; unmatched junction bases: 2. The CDR3 region has the DNA TGTGCCAGCAGTTTATCTAGCGGGAGAACAGATACGCAGTATTTT. Translated: CASSLSSGRTDTQYF.

The chain couples TRBV9 to TRBJ2-7, with 8 bases that match TRBD2. V lost 0 bases and J lost 7; bases outside the gene matches: 15. The CDR3 extends over 17 amino acids. CDR1 is SGDLS, CDR2 YYNGEE, per germline. The CDR3 nucleotides read TGTGCCAGCAGCGTAGCTACTGGTGAAGCGGGAGCGGAAGAGCAGTACTTC. It is translated as CASSVATGEAGAEEQYF. The entire variable domain, with the rest obtained from reference TRBV9 and TRBJ2-7, is as follows: DSGVTQTPKHLITATGQRVTLRCSPRSGDLSVYWYQQSLDQGLQFLIQYYNGEERAKGNILERFSAQQFPDLHSELNLSSLELGDSALYFCASSVATGEAGAEEQYFGPGTRLTVT.

About this clonotype itself: A far larger clone is one base from this, pointing to a likely read error. The final CDR3 position lacks the conserved phenylalanine or tryptophan, pointing to a likely read error. The rearrangement joins TRBV20-1 to TRBJ2-5; 7 nucleotides match TRBD2. TRBJ2-1 explains the end of the DNA better; the J call may be wrong. CDR1 is DFQATT, CDR2 SNEGSKA, per germline (reference sequence). There are 16 residues in the CDR3. CDR3 loop: CSARWSGAGAYNEQFV. CDR3 DNA: TGCAGTGCTAGGTGGAGTGGGGCGGGAGCCTACAATGAGCAGTTCGTC.

This clonotype was counted only a few times. This rearrangement joins TRBV19 to TRBJ1-2; 7 positions match TRBD1. V lost 6 bases and J lost 3; bases outside the gene matches: 10. Germline values: CDR1 LNHDA, CDR2 SQIVND (reference sequence). CDR3 size: 15 residues. The DNA of the CDR3 is TGTGCCAGTAGGACTATCCTTACAGGGGACTATGGCTACACCTTC. Translated, it gives CASRTILTGDYGYTF. The complete variable domain, with remaining parts taken from reference TRBV19 and TRBJ1-2, reads DGGITQSPKYLFRKEGQNVTLSCEQNLNHDAMYWYRQDPGQGLRLIYYSQIVNDFQKGDIAEGYSVSREKKESFPLTVTSAQKNPTAFYLCASRTILTGDYGYTFGSGTRLTVV.